A selection of T cell receptor beta chains follows, all from one sample in a study of T cell responses to AZD1222 COVID-19 vaccine. Sequenced by immunoSEQ multiplex PCR; TCRdb stores in-frame clones only, minus some. The data hold around 120,000 clones, with roughly 84% observed a single time. Sample: peripheral blood, taken on day 0 of AZD1222 vaccination. These TCRs come from an adult in good health. CDR3s leave out the opening cysteine and the closing phenylalanine or tryptophan.

>TRBJ1-3|12|TRBV9
ASSVTRAGNTIY
>TRBJ1-4|13|TRBV30
AWTEGGTVPEKLF
>TRBJ2-1|13|TRBV5-4
ASSPSSFPYNEQF
>TRBJ1-5|12|TRBV29-1
SVDPGGGNQPQH
>TRBJ2-3|13|TRBV10-2
ASSGGAGTTDTQY
>TRBJ2-1|11|TRBV4-1
ASSQGNGDEQF
>TRBJ1-2|12|TRBV9
ASSEVDRVDGYT
>TRBJ1-2|13|TRBV18
ASSPTGLRIGGYT
>TRBJ2-5|12|TRBV5-1
ASSPPGLQETQY
>TRBJ1-3|15|TRBV19
ASSIGGRQRSGNTIY